The rows below give T cell receptor beta chains drawn from one sample of a study of control samples from healthy donors and cancer patients. Generated by immunoSEQ multiplex PCR, the TCRdb table keeps only in-frame clones and is missing some. The table lists more than 85,000 clones, approximately 90% of them singletons. The sequenced sample consisted of blood. The receptors originated from a human donor in good health. The donor label of this sample is uncertain. Both conserved end residues are part of each CDR3. D genes are given only for firm matches. Only some rows state a clone size, as once, few, many or a class for expanded clones.

D | size | J | V | DNA | CDR3
- | - | TRBJ2-2 | TRBV19 | TGTGCCAGCGCCGACCCGGGGGGCTTCGGGGAGCTGTTTTTT | CASADPGGFGELFF
- | - | TRBJ1-1 | TRBV18 | TGTGCCAGCTCACCAGGTGGGTCCGGGACGATTCGGAAAGCTTTCTTT | CASSPGGSGTIRKAFF
TRBD1 | - | TRBJ1-2 | TRBV5-6 | TGTGCCAGCAGTTATTTCGCAGGGGGAACGGACTATGGCTACACCTTC | CASSYFAGGTDYGYTF
- | few | TRBJ2-1 | TRBV14 | TGTGCCAGCAGCCAAGCGGGGGCGAGCTCTGGTGAGCAGTTCTTC | CASSQAGASSGEQFF
TRBD2 | - | TRBJ2-5 | TRBV18 | TGTGCCAGCTCACCACCTAGACCGGGAGGGGAGACCCAGTACTTC | CASSPPRPGGETQYF
- | - | TRBJ1-5 | TRBV9 | TGTGCCAGCAGCGTGGGGGGGGACAATCAGCCCCAGCATTTT | CASSVGGDNQPQHF
- | - | TRBJ2-7 | TRBV12-1 | TGTGCCAGCAGCTTTTGGGATCCCGGGCCCGCAGTCTACGAGCAGTACTTC | CASSFWDPGPAVYEQYF
TRBD1 | - | TRBJ1-4 | TRBV10-3 | TGTGCCATCAGTGCAGCCGGGACAGAAGAAAAACTGTTTTTT | CAISAAGTEEKLFF
TRBD2 | - | TRBJ2-2 | TRBV7-3 | TGTGCCAGCAGCTTAAACCCCAGGACTAGCGGGGGTAACACCGGGGAGCTGTTTTTT | CASSLNPRTSGGNTGELFF
- | - | TRBJ2-7 | TRBV20-1 | TGCAGTGCTAGTCGGGGCAGGCGGATCCACGAGCAGTACTTC | CSASRGRRIHEQYF
- | - | TRBJ2-1 | TRBV11-3 | TGTGCCAGCAGCTTAGATTACAGCGATGAGCAGTTCTTC | CASSLDYSDEQFF
TRBD1 | - | TRBJ1-4 | TRBV12-5 | TGTGCTAGTGGATCGACCGGGACAGGGGGCAGCGTAACTAATGAAAAACTGTTTTTT | CASGSTGTGGSVTNEKLFF
TRBD1 | few | TRBJ2-6 | TRBV18 | TGTGCCAGCTCACCAGGACAGGGTATAATCTCTGGGGCCAACGTCCTGACTTTC | CASSPGQGIISGANVLTF
- | - | TRBJ1-6 | TRBV25-1 | TGTGCCAGCGGTAGAGACGGGGGTCGGAATTCACCCCTCCACTTT | CASGRDGGRNSPLHF
- | few | TRBJ1-2 | TRBV10-3 | TGTGCCATCAGTGAGCCCTCGAAGGATGGCTACACCTTC | CAISEPSKDGYTF
- | - | TRBJ1-1 | TRBV18 | TGTGCCAGCTCACCAAGAACACCAATGAACACTGAAGCTTTCTTT | CASSPRTPMNTEAFF
- | - | TRBJ1-5 | TRBV19 | TGTGCCAGTAGTACAATACTCGGGTTCAATCAGCCCCAGCATTTT | CASSTILGFNQPQHF
TRBD1 | - | TRBJ2-7 | TRBV9 | TGTGCCAGCAGCCCCCGGACAGGGGGTCCCTACGAGCAGTACTTC | CASSPRTGGPYEQYF
- | - | TRBJ1-1 | TRBV27 | TGTGCCAGCAGTTCTGCCGGGGCCACTGAAGCTTTCTTT | CASSSAGATEAFF
- | - | TRBJ2-5 | TRBV7-2 | TGTGCCAGCAGCTTACAGAGGGGAGAGACCCAGTACTTC | CASSLQRGETQYF
- | - | TRBJ1-1 | TRBV5-1 | TGCGCCAGCATTGCAGGCGTGGGGAACACTGAAGCTTTCTTT | CASIAGVGNTEAFF
TRBD1 | - | TRBJ2-7 | TRBV6-2/TRBV6-3 | TGTGCCAGCAGTCCCACAGGGGTAACCTACGAGCAGTACTTC | CASSPTGVTYEQYF
- | - | TRBJ1-2 | TRBV7-2 | TGTGCCAGCAGCTTTAACAGGGATGGCTACACCTTC | CASSFNRDGYTF
- | - | TRBJ1-3 | TRBV4-3 | TGCGCCAGCAGCCAAGATACGGGATCTGGAAACACCATATATTTT | CASSQDTGSGNTIYF
TRBD2 | - | TRBJ2-1 | TRBV11-2 | TGTGCCAGCAGCTTAGCTACGCGGGGGGGCAATAATGAGCAGTTCTTC | CASSLATRGGNNEQFF
TRBD1 | - | TRBJ1-2 | TRBV30 | TGTGCCTGGAGTGATGGGACAGAACGTACTAACTATGGCTACACCTTC | CAWSDGTERTNYGYTF
- | few | TRBJ2-3 | TRBV24-1 | TGTGCCACCAGTGATCCGCGGGCGACAGATACGCAGTATTTT | CATSDPRATDTQYF
TRBD2 | - | TRBJ2-3 | TRBV9 | TGTGCCAGCAGCGCCACCTGGGGGGGATCTAGCACAGATACGCAGTATTTT | CASSATWGGSSTDTQYF
- | - | TRBJ2-2 | TRBV7-7 | TGTGCCAGCAGCCCACGCCTTTCGAGACCCGGGGAGCTGTTTTTT | CASSPRLSRPGELFF
- | - | TRBJ2-3 | TRBV3-1/TRBV3-2 | TGTGCCAGCAGCCATATAATAGACTCAGATACGCAGTATTTT | CASSHIIDSDTQYF
TRBD2 | - | TRBJ2-1 | TRBV6-5 | TGTGCCAGCAGTCCCACTAGCGTCCATGAGCAGTTCTTC | CASSPTSVHEQFF
- | few | TRBJ2-5 | TRBV29-1 | TGCAGCGCTGCCCCCAAAGAGACCCAGTACTTC | CSAAPKETQYF
- | - | TRBJ2-3 | TRBV2 | TGTGCCAGCAGTGTAAATGTTGTTGGGCGGGGTTACACAGATACGCAGTATTTT | CASSVNVVGRGYTDTQYF
TRBD2 | - | TRBJ2-7 | TRBV2 | TGTGCCAGCACGAGACGGGGGGTCGGCGAGCAGTACTTC | CASTRRGVGEQYF
- | - | TRBJ1-5 | TRBV2 | TGTGCCAGCAGTGTCGAGGGCAATCAGCCCCAGCATTTT | CASSVEGNQPQHF
- | - | TRBJ2-1 | TRBV30 | TGTGCCTGGAGTGTAGGTTGGCGGGACTCATACAATGAGCAGTTCTTC | CAWSVGWRDSYNEQFF
- | - | TRBJ2-7 | TRBV2 | TGTGCCAGCAATCCTGACAGGAACTCCTACGAGCAGTACTTC | CASNPDRNSYEQYF
TRBD2 | - | TRBJ2-1 | TRBV19 | TGTGCCAGTAGTGGACTAGCGATTCATGAGCAGTTCTTC | CASSGLAIHEQFF
- | - | TRBJ1-1 | TRBV25-1 | TGTGCCAGCGAACGGGATCCTTACACTGAAGCTTTCTTT | CASERDPYTEAFF
TRBD1 | - | TRBJ1-5 | TRBV7-8 | TGTGCCAGCAGCCCAGGGACAGGGGGTATCAATCAGCCCCAGCATTTT | CASSPGTGGINQPQHF
- | - | TRBJ1-1 | TRBV27 | TGTGCCAGCAGTCTTACCCGGTCCACTGAAGCTTTCTTT | CASSLTRSTEAFF
- | - | TRBJ2-7 | TRBV5-1 | TGCGCCAGCAGCTTAGGATCGGGACCGATAGGCGGGCAGTACTTC | CASSLGSGPIGGQYF
- | - | TRBJ1-6 | TRBV7-8 | TGTGCCAGCAGCACACTTGGTGAAGGAGGATCACCCCTCCACTTT | CASSTLGEGGSPLHF
- | - | TRBJ2-2 | TRBV7-3 | TGTGCCAGCAGCTCCGACACCGGGGAGCTGTTTTTT | CASSSDTGELFF
- | - | TRBJ2-2 | TRBV24-1 | TGTGCCACCGAGAGGAGCGTTCACGGGGAGCTGTTTTTT | CATERSVHGELFF
- | once | TRBJ1-3 | TRBV6-1 | TGTGCCAGCAGTGAATTAGCGGGGGACACCATATATTTT | CASSELAGDTIYF
- | - | TRBJ1-2 | TRBV3-1/TRBV3-2 | TGTGCCAGCTTCGGGACAACTAACTATGGCTACACCTTC | CASFGTTNYGYTF
TRBD2 | - | TRBJ2-2 | TRBV6-5 | TGTGCCAGCAAAGGTGGGGGGGACACCGGGGAGCTGTTTTTT | CASKGGGDTGELFF
- | - | TRBJ2-2 | TRBV19 | TGTGCCAGTAGTACTCGGAACACCGGGGAGCTGTTTTTT | CASSTRNTGELFF
- | - | TRBJ2-7 | TRBV11-3 | TGTGCCAGCAGCTTAGGGGACTCGAGCTCCTACGAGCAGTACTTC | CASSLGDSSSYEQYF